This T cell receptor (beta chain) was identified during a study of blood T cell repertoires in COVID-19. Only in-frame clones appear in the TCRdb table, and some are missing; sequencing was by immunoSEQ multiplex PCR. The sample shows about 230,000 clones, about 86% of them seen only once. Per the germline V gene, CDR1 is SGHDT and CDR2 is YYEEEE. V lost 1 base to trimming and J lost 8 bases; unmatched junction nucleotides: 4. The CDR3 spans 14 residues. The origin of this receptor is a woman in her fifties or sixties in a cohort exposed to, infected with or recovered from COVID-19 (not recorded which). Sample: PBMCs or T cells enriched from blood (not recorded which). The V call is TRBV5-6, the J call TRBJ1-4; TRBD1 aligns across 8 bases. CDR3 sequence (DNA): TGTGCCAGCAGCTTGTTATCAGGGGGCGAAAAACTGTTTTTT. Translating gives CASSLLSGGEKLFF.